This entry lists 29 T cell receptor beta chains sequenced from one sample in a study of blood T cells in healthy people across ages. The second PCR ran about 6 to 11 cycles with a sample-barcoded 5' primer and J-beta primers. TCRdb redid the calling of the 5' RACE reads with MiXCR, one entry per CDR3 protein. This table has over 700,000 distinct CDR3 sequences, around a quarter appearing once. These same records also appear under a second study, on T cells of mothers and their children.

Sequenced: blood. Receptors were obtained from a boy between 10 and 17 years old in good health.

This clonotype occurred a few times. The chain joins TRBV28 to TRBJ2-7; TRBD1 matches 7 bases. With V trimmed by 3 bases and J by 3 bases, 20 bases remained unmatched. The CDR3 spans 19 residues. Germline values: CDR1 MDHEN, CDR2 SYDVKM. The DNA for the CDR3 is TGTGCCAGCAGTTTCCATACGGGACAGAGCCTCTGGTCCTACTACGAGCAGTACTTC. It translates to CASSFHTGQSLWSYYEQYF.

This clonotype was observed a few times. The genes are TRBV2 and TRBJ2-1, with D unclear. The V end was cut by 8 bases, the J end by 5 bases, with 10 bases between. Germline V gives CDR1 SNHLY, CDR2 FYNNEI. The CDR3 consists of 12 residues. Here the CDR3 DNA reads TGTGCCAGCGGTCTTCAAGACAATGAGCAGTTCTTC. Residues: CASGLQDNEQFF.

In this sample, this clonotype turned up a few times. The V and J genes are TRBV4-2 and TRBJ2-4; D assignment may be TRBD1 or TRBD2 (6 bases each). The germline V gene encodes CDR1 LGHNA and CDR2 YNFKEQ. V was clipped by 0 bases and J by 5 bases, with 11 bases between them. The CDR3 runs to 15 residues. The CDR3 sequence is CASSQEGGRENIQYF. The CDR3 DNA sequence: TGTGCCAGCAGCCAAGAGGGGGGCCGCGAAAACATTCAGTACTTC.

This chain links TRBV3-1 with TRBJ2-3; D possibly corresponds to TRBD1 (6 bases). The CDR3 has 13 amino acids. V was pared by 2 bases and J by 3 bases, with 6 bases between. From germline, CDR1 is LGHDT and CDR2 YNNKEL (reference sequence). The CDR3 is CASSQQGTDTQYF. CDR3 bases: TGTGCCAGCAGCCAACAGGGGACAGATACGCAGTATTTT.

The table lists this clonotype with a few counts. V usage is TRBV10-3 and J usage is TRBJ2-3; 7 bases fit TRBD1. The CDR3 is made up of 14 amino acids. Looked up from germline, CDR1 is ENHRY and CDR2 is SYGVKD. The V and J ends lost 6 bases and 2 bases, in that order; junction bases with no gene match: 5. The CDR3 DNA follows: TGTGCCATCAGCCCGGGACAGTCCACAGATACGCAGTATTTT. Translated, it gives CAISPGQSTDTQYF.

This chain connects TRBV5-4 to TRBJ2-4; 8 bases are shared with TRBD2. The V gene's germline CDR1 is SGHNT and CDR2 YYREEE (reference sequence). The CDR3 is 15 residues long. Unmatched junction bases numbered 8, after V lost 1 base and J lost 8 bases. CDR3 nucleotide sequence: TGTGCCAGCAGCTTGTCTGCGGGGGGAAGGGACATTCAGTACTTC. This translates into CASSLSAGGRDIQYF.

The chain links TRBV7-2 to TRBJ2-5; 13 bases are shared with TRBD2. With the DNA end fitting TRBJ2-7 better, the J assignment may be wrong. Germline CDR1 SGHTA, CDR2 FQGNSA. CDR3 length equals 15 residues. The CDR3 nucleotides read TGTGCCAGCAGCCAGGGACTAGCGGGAAGGTACGAGCAGTACTTC. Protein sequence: CASSQGLAGRYEQYF.

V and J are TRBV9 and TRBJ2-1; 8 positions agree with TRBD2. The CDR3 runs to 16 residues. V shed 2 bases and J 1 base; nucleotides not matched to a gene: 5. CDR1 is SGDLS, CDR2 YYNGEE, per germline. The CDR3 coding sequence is TGTGCCAGCAGCGTTTCGGGAGGGCAATCCTACAATGAGCAGTTCTTC. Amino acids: CASSVSGGQSYNEQFF.

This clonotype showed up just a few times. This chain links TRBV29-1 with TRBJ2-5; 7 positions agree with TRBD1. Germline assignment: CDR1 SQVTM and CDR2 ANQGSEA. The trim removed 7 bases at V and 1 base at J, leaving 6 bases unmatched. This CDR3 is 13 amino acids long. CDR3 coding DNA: TGCAGCGCCACGGGACAGATCCAAGAGACCCAGTACTTC. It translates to CSATGQIQETQYF.

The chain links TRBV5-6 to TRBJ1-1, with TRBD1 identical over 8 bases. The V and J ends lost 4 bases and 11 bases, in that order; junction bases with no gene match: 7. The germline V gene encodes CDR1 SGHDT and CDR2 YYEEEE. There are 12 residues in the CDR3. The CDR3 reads CASSPDRVTAFF. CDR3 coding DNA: TGTGCCAGCAGCCCGGACAGGGTTACCGCTTTCTTT.

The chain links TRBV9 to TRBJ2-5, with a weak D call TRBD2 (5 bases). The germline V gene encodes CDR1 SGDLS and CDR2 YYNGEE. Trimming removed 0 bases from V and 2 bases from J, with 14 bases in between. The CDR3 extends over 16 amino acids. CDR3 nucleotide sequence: TGTGCCAGCAGCGTAGCAGGAGGCAGGTTTCAAGAGACCCAGTACTTC. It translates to CASSVAGGRFQETQYF.

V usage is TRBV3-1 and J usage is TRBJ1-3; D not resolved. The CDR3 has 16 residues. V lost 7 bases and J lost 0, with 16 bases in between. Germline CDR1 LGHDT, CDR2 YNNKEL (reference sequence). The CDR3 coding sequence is TGTGCCAGCACCGAGGGTTATTCCAACTCTGGAAACACCATATATTTT. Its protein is CASTEGYSNSGNTIYF.

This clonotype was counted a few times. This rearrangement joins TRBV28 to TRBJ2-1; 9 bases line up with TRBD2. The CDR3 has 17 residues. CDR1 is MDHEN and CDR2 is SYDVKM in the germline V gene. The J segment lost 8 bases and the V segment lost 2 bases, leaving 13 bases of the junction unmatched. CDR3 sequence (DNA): TGTGCCAGCAGTTTAGGATCCGGCGGGAGGGCGGTAGATGAGCAGTTCTTC. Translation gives CASSLGSGGRAVDEQFF.

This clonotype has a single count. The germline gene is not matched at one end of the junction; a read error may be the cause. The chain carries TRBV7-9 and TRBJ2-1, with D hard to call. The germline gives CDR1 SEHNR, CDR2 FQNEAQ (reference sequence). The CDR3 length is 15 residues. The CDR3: CASSSDASSYDEQFF. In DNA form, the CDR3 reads TGTGCCAGCAGCTCAGACGCGAGCTCCTACGATGAGCAGTTCTTC. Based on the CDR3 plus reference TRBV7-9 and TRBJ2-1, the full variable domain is DTGVSQNPRHKITKRGQNVTFRCDPISEHNRLYWYRQTLGQGPEFLTYFQNEAQLEKSRLLSDRFSAERPKGSFSTLEIQRTEQGDSAMYLCASSSDASSYDEQFFGPGTRLTVL.

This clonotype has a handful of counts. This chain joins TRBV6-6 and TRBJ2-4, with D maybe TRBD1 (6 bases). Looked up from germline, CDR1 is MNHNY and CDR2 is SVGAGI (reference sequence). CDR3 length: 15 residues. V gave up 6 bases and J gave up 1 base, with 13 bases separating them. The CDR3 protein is CASRNREEAKNIQYF. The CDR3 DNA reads TGTGCCAGCAGGAACAGGGAAGAGGCCAAAAACATTCAGTACTTC.

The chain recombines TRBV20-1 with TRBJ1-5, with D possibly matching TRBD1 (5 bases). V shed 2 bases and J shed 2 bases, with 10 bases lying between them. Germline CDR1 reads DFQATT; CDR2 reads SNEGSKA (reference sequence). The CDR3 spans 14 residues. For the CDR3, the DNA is TGCAGTGCTAGATGGGGGAACGGCAATCAGCCCCAGCATTTT. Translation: CSARWGNGNQPQHF.

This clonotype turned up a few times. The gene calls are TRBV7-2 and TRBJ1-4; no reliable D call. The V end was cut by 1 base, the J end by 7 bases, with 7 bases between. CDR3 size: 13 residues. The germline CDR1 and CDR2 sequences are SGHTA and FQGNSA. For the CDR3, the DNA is TGTGCCAGCAGCTTAGATTGGGTTGAAAAACTGTTTTTT. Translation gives CASSLDWVEKLFF.

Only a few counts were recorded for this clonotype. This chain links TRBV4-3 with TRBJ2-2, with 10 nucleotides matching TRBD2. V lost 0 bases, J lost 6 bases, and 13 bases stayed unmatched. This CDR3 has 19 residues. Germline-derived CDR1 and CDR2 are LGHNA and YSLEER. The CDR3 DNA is TGCGCCAGCAGCCAAGATAGGGTTTTGCTAGCGGGGGAGTCCGGGGAGCTGTTTTTT. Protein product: CASSQDRVLLAGESGELFF.

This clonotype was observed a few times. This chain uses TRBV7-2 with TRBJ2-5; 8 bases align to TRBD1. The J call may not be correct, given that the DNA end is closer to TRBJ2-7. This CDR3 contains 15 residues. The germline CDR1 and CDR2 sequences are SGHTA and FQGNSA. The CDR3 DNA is TGTGCCAGCAGCTTAGGAAGGACAGGGAGAGACGAGCAGTACTTC. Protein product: CASSLGRTGRDEQYF.

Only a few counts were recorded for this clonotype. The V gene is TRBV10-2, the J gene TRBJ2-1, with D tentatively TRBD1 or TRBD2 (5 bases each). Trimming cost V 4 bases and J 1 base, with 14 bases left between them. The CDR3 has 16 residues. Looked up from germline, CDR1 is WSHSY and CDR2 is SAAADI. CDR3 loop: CASSASSGSSYNEQFF. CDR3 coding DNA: TGCGCCAGCAGTGCAAGTTCAGGGAGTTCCTACAATGAGCAGTTCTTC.

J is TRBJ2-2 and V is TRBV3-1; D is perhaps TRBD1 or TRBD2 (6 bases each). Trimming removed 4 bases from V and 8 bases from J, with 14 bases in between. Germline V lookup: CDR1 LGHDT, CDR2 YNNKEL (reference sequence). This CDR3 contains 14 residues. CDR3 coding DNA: TGTGCCAGCAGCCCCCGGTCGGGGGCGGGGGAGCTGTTTTTT. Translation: CASSPRSGAGELFF.

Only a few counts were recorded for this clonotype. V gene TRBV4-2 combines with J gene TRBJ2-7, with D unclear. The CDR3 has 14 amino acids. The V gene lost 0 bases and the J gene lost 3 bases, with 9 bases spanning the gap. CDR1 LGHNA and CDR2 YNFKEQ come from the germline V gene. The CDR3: CASSQEVSNYEQYF. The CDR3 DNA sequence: TGTGCCAGCAGCCAAGAGGTCTCCAACTACGAGCAGTACTTC.

CDR3 sequence: CASSPPAAPSYEQYF. The CDR3 region has the DNA TGTGCCAGCAGCCCCCCCGCAGCGCCGTCCTACGAGCAGTACTTC. The chain joins TRBV7-9 to TRBJ2-7; no definite D call. CDR1 and CDR2 (germline): SEHNR, FQNEAQ (reference sequence). V was clipped by 5 bases and J by 1 base, with 15 bases between them. The CDR3 has 15 amino acids.

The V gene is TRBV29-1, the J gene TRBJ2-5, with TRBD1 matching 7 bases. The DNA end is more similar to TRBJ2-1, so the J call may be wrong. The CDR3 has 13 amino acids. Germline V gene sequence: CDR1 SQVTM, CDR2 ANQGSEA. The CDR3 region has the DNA TGCAGCGTGCACAGGGGTGCGAGCAATGAGCAGTTCTTC. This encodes CSVHRGASNEQFF.

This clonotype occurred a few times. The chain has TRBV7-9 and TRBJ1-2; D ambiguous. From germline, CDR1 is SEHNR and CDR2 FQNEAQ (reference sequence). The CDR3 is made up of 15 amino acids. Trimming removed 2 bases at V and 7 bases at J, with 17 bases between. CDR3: CASSLTTGSLPGYTF. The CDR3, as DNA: TGTGCCAGCAGCTTAACCACCGGGAGCCTACCTGGCTACACCTTC.

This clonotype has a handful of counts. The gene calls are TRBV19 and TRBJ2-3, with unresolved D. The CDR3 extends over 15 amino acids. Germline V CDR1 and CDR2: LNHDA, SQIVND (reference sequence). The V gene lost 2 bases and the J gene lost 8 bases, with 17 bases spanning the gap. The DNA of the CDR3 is TGTGCCAGTAGTATAAGCCCCAATATGGGTGGTACGCAGTATTTT. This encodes CASSISPNMGGTQYF.

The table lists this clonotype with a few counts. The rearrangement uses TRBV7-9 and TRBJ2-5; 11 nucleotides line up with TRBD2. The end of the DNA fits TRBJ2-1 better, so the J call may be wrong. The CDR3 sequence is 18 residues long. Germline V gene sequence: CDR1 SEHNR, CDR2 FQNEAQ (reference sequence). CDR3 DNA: TGTGCCAGCAGCTCCACTAAGCCCACTAGCGGGAGTTGGAATGAGCAGTTCTTC. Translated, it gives CASSSTKPTSGSWNEQFF.

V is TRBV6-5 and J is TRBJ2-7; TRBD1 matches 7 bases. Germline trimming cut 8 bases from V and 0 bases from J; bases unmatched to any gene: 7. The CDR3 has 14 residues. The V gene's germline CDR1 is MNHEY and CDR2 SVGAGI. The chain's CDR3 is CASGRQGNSYEQYF. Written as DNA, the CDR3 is TGTGCCAGCGGGAGACAGGGCAACTCCTACGAGCAGTACTTC.

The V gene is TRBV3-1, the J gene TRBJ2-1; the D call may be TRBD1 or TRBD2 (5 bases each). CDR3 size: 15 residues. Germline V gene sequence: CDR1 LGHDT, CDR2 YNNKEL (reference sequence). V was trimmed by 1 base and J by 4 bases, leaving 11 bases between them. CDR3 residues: CASSQGDGAYNEQFF. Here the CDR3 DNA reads TGTGCCAGCAGCCAAGGCGACGGGGCGTACAATGAGCAGTTCTTC.